A selection of T cell receptor beta chains follows, all from one sample in a study of lymphopenia after photon versus proton radiotherapy. The table came from immunoSEQ multiplex PCR; TCRdb's copy has only in-frame clones and leaves some out. The data hold tens of thousands of clones, with 80% to 85% observed a single time. Source: peripheral blood, taken from a patient treated with photon-based radiotherapy. All receptors derive from a woman between 50 and 59 years old with pancreatic cancer. Each CDR3 is given with its conserved first and last residue. The order of the fields is clone size, J gene, V gene, D gene, CDR3 DNA, CDR3 protein. A D gene is named only where the DNA matches it firmly. Expanded clones are given a class, and other clones once, few, many or no size at all.

NA TRBJ2-1 TRBV7-2 TRBD2 TGTGCCAGCAGCGCCGTCGGGACTAGCGGGAGGGGTGAGCAGTTCTTC CASSAVGTSGRGEQFF
few TRBJ1-2 TRBV4-2 NA TGTGCCAGCAGGCGGGAAGACAGAAACTATGGCTACACCTTC CASRREDRNYGYTF
NA TRBJ2-1 TRBV7-6 NA TGTGCCAGCAGCTTAGAGGGGAGATCTACCTACAATGAGCAGTTCTTC CASSLEGRSTYNEQFF
NA TRBJ2-1 TRBV2 NA TGTGCCAGCAGAGCCACAGGGGTGGGGGGCAATGAGCAGTTCTTC CASRATGVGGNEQFF
NA TRBJ1-5 TRBV7-2 NA TGTGCCAGCAGCTTAGGGTCCGGGAACAATCAGCCCCAGCATTTT CASSLGSGNNQPQHF
once TRBJ1-2 TRBV29-1 TRBD1 TGCAGCGTTAAGCGAGGGGGCGCAGGCTACACCTTC CSVKRGGAGYTF
NA TRBJ1-2 TRBV6-1 TRBD1 TGTGCCAGCAGTGAGGGCGGGACAGCCAACTATGGCTACACCTTC CASSEGGTANYGYTF
NA TRBJ1-1 TRBV7-2 NA TGTGCCAGCAGCCAAGGGGGGGTTCGCACTGAAGCTTTCTTT CASSQGGVRTEAFF
NA TRBJ2-7 TRBV19 TRBD1 TGTGCCAGTAGGTCGGACAGGGGAGACTACGAGCAGTACTTC CASRSDRGDYEQYF
once TRBJ1-1 TRBV6-5 NA TGTGCCAGCAGAACGGGCGGGTGGATGAACACTGAAGCTTTCTTT CASRTGGWMNTEAFF
once TRBJ1-2 TRBV21-1 NA TGTGCCAGCAGCAAAGCGGTTGGGGGCAACTATGGCTACACCTTC CASSKAVGGNYGYTF
NA TRBJ2-7 TRBV5-1 TRBD1 TGCGCCAGCAGCCCGGGTACAGGGGGTTCCCCCTACGAGCAGTACTTC CASSPGTGGSPYEQYF
NA TRBJ1-1 TRBV7-3 NA TGTGCCAGCAGTCCCCGGGGGGGAATGAACACTGAAGCTTTCTTT CASSPRGGMNTEAFF
few TRBJ1-2 TRBV2 TRBD1 TGTGCCAGCACCACAGGGGTCTATGGCTACACCTTC CASTTGVYGYTF
NA TRBJ1-3 TRBV7-9 NA TGTGCCAGCATCACTTCCGGCCGGAGGGAGCCTGGAAACACCATATATTTT CASITSGRREPGNTIYF
NA TRBJ2-7 TRBV5-6 NA TGTGCCAGCAGCTTCTACCCACCTTACGAGCAGTACTTC CASSFYPPYEQYF
NA TRBJ2-7 TRBV30 NA TGTGCCTGGAGTCCAGAAGGGGTCTACGAGCAGTACTTC CAWSPEGVYEQYF
NA TRBJ2-7 TRBV5-4 NA TGTGCCAGCAGCTTGGAGTTTGGAGGAGACTGGATGACGAAGCAGTACTTC CASSLEFGGDWMTKQYF
once TRBJ2-7 TRBV19 NA TGTGCCAGTAGTCAGCTAGCCGGTGGGGTGGAGCAGTACTTC CASSQLAGGVEQYF
once TRBJ2-3 TRBV7-9 TRBD2 TGTGCCAGCAGCCATAATCCGGGACTAGTCCAAGATACGCAGTATTTT CASSHNPGLVQDTQYF
NA TRBJ2-3 TRBV11-2 TRBD2 TGTGCCAGCAGCTTAGAAGCGGGAGGGTTAAATACGCAGTATTTT CASSLEAGGLNTQYF
NA TRBJ2-7 TRBV29-1 TRBD1 TGCAGCGTAAATGGACAGGGGAGGTATGACGAGCAGTACTTC CSVNGQGRYDEQYF
NA TRBJ2-1 TRBV30 NA TGTGCCTGGAGTTCCCCTCCCCAGGGGGAGCAGTTCTTC CAWSSPPQGEQFF
NA TRBJ2-1 TRBV7-6 NA TGTGCCAGCAGCTTAGGTCAGGAGGGCAATGAGCAGTTCTTC CASSLGQEGNEQFF
NA TRBJ1-3 TRBV30 NA TGTGCCTTGAAGACCCCTGGAAACACCATATATTTT CALKTPGNTIYF
NA TRBJ1-1 TRBV7-2 TRBD1 TGTGCCAGCAGCCCTAGGGACAGTGGAGGAACTGAAGCTTTCTTT CASSPRDSGGTEAFF
NA TRBJ1-5 TRBV6-5 NA TGTGCCAGCAGTAATGGGGCAGAAAATCAGCCCCAGCATTTT CASSNGAENQPQHF
NA TRBJ2-7 TRBV27 NA TGTGCCAGCAGTTCCCCTTTGGGCGAGCAGTACTTC CASSSPLGEQYF
NA TRBJ2-1 TRBV28 NA TGTGCCAGCAGGGGAATGGACAATGAGCAGTTCTTC CASRGMDNEQFF
NA TRBJ1-4 TRBV7-8 NA TGTGCCAGCAGCTTAAACGGGGGCGCGGGAGAAAAACTGTTTTTT CASSLNGGAGEKLFF
NA TRBJ2-7 TRBV15 NA TGTGCCACCAGCAGAGATCGGGCAGGGTACGAGCAGTACTTC CATSRDRAGYEQYF
NA TRBJ2-1 TRBV5-1 TRBD2 TGCGCCAGCAGCCTCGGAAGAAGCGGGAGGGTCAATGAGCAGTTCTTC CASSLGRSGRVNEQFF
NA TRBJ1-2 TRBV5-1 NA TGCGCCAGCAGCTTGGAGGCATTGGGGGGCTACACCTTC CASSLEALGGYTF
few TRBJ1-1 TRBV7-9 NA TGTGCCAGCAGCATACAGGGGAACACTGAAGCTTTCTTT CASSIQGNTEAFF
NA TRBJ2-3 TRBV10-3 TRBD1 TGTGCCATCAGCGCCGGGACAGGGGATCAGGCAGATACGCAGTATTTT CAISAGTGDQADTQYF
NA TRBJ2-7 TRBV11-2 TRBD2 TGTGCCAGCAGCATAAGGACTAGCGGAGCCTACGAGCAGTACTTC CASSIRTSGAYEQYF
NA TRBJ2-3 TRBV12-5 TRBD2 TGTGCTAGTGGTTTGGACGAGGGACTAGCGGGAGAAACAGATACGCAGTATTTT CASGLDEGLAGETDTQYF
NA TRBJ2-5 TRBV2 TRBD2 TGTGCCAGCAGGGGGGGACTAGCGGAGCTTCAAGAGACCCAGTACTTC CASRGGLAELQETQYF
NA TRBJ2-5 TRBV4-3 NA TGCGCCAGCAGCCAAGAGGTCGCAGGGGACCCCCAAGAGACCCAGTACTTC CASSQEVAGDPQETQYF
once TRBJ2-7 TRBV27 TRBD2 TGTGCCAGCACCCAGAGCGGGACCTACGAGCAGTACTTC CASTQSGTYEQYF
once TRBJ2-3 TRBV11-3 TRBD1 TGTGCCAGCAGCTCAGGCAGGGGGAACACAGATACGCAGTATTTT CASSSGRGNTDTQYF
NA TRBJ2-1 TRBV7-9 TRBD1 TGTGCCAGCAGCTTAGCGGAAGGGACAGGGCCGAGCAATGAGCAGTTCTTC CASSLAEGTGPSNEQFF
NA TRBJ1-2 TRBV4-3 NA TGCGCCAGCAGCCTGGGGAGGGATTCTAACTATGGCTACACCTTC CASSLGRDSNYGYTF
NA TRBJ1-3 TRBV30 TRBD1 TGTGCCTGGAGGCACAGGGGGAAGCCTGGAAACACCATATATTTT CAWRHRGKPGNTIYF
NA TRBJ1-2 TRBV29-1 NA TGCAGCGTTGCTGTGGGAAAAAATGGCTACACCTTC CSVAVGKNGYTF
NA TRBJ2-1 TRBV19 TRBD2 TGTGCCAGTACAGGCGGGAGAGCATCCCCGAGCTCCTACAATGAGCAGTTCTTC CASTGGRASPSSYNEQFF
NA TRBJ2-3 TRBV7-6 TRBD2 TGTGCCAGCAGCTTGGGGACTAGCGGGATAGATACGCAGTATTTT CASSLGTSGIDTQYF
NA TRBJ2-1 TRBV21-1 NA TGTGCCAGCAGCAAAGGGCTAGCGGGGAACAATGAGCAGTTCTTC CASSKGLAGNNEQFF
NA TRBJ2-7 TRBV23-1 TRBD1 TGCGCCAGCCAAGACAGGGGGGAATCCTACGAGCAGTACTTC CASQDRGESYEQYF
few TRBJ2-7 TRBV27 TRBD2 TGTGCCAGCAGTTCCTCGAGCGGGACCTCCTACGAGCAGTACTTC CASSSSSGTSYEQYF
NA TRBJ1-4 TRBV29-1 NA TGCAGCGCCCGATCCACAGCAACTAATGAAAAACTGTTTTTT CSARSTATNEKLFF
NA TRBJ1-5 TRBV18 TRBD1 TGTGCCAGCTCACCGAGGGACAGCACTTATGGCAATCAGCCCCAGCATTTT CASSPRDSTYGNQPQHF
NA TRBJ1-1 TRBV7-7 NA TGTGCCAGCAGCTTACAGCAGAACACTGAAGCTTTCTTT CASSLQQNTEAFF
NA TRBJ1-1 TRBV28 TRBD1 TGTGCCAGCAGTGGGTCAGGGACAGGGGGCGCAAAGAACACTGAAGCTTTCTTT CASSGSGTGGAKNTEAFF
NA TRBJ2-2 TRBV5-6 TRBD2 TGTGCCAGCAGCTTGGTGGGGACTAGCGGGGGAACCGGGGAGCTGTTTTTT CASSLVGTSGGTGELFF